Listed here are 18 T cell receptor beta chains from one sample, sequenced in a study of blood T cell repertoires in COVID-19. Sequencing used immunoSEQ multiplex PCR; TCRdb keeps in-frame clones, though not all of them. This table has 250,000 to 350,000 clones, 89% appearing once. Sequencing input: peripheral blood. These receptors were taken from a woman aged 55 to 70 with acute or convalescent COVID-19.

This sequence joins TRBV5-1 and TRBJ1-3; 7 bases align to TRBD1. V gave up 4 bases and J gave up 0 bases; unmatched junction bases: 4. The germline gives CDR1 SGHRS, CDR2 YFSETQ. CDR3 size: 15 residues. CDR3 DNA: TGCGCCAGCAGCACGACAGGGAGCTCTGGAAACACCATATATTTT. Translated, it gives CASSTTGSSGNTIYF.

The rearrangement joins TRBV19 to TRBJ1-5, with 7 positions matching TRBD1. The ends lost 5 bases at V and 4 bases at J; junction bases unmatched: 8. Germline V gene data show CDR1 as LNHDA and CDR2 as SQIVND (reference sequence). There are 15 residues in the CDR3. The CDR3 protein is CASSERTGLNQPQHF. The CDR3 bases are TGTGCCAGTAGTGAGAGGACAGGCTTGAATCAGCCCCAGCATTTT. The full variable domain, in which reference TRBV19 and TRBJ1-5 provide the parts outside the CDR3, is DGGITQSPKYLFRKEGQNVTLSCEQNLNHDAMYWYRQDPGQGLRLIYYSQIVNDFQKGDIAEGYSVSREKKESFPLTVTSAQKNPTAFYLCASSERTGLNQPQHFGDGTRLSIL.

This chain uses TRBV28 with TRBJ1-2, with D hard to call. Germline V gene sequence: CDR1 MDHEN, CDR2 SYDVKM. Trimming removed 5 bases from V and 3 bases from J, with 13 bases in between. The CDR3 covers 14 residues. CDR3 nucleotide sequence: TGTGCCAGCAGTCCCCCCCACGGAGACTATGGCTACACCTTC. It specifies CASSPPHGDYGYTF.

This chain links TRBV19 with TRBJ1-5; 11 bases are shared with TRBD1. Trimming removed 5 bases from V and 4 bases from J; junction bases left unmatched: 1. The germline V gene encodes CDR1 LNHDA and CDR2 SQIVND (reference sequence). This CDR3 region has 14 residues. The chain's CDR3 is CASSGTGGNQPQHF. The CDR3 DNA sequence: TGTGCCAGTAGTGGGACAGGGGGAAATCAGCCCCAGCATTTT.

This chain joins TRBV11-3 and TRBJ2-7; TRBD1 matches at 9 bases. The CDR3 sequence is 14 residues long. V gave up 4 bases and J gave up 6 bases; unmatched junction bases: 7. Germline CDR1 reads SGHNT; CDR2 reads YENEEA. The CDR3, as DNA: TGTGCCAGCAGCTACATGACAGGGGGTGGCGAGCAGTACTTC. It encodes CASSYMTGGGEQYF.

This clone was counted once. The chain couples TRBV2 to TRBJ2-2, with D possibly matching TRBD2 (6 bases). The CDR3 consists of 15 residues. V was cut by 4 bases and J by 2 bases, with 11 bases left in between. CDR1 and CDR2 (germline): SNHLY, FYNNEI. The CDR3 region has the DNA TGTGCCAGCAGTGTCTTAGCGGAAAACACCGGGGAGCTGTTTTTT. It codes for CASSVLAENTGELFF.

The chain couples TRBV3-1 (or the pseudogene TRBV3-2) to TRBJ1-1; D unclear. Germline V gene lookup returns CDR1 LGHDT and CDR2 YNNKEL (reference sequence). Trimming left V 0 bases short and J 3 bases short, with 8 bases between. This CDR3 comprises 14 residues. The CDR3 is CASSQDRGHTEAFF. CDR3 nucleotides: TGTGCCAGCAGCCAAGATCGAGGCCACACTGAAGCTTTCTTT.

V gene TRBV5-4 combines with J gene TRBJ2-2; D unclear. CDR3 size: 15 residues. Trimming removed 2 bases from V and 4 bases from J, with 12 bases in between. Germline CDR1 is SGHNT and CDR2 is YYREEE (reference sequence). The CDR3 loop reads CASSLSGPGTGELFF. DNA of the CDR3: TGTGCCAGCAGCTTATCAGGCCCAGGCACCGGGGAGCTGTTTTTT.

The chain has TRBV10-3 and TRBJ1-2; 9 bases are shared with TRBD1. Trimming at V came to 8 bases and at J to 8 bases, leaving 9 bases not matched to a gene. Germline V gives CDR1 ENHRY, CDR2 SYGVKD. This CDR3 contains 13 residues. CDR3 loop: CAILRDRDTGYTF. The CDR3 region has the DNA TGTGCCATCCTTCGGGACAGGGATACGGGCTACACCTTC.

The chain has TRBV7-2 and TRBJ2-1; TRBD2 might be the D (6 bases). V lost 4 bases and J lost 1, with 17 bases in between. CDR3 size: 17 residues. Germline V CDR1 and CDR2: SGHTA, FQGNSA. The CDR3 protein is CASSSGSRGRSYNEQFF. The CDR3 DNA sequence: TGTGCCAGCAGCTCCGGCAGTCGGGGGAGATCCTACAATGAGCAGTTCTTC.

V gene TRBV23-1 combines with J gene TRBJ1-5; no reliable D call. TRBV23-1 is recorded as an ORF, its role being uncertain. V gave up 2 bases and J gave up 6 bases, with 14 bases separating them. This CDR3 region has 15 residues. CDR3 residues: CASSQNQESGQPQHF. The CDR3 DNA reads TGCGCCAGCAGTCAAAACCAGGAATCCGGTCAGCCCCAGCATTTT.

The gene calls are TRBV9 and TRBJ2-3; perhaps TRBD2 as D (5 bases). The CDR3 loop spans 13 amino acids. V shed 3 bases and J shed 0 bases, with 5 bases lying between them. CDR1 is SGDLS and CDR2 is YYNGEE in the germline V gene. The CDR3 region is CASSGTSTDTQYF. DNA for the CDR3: TGTGCCAGCAGCGGGACTAGCACAGATACGCAGTATTTT.

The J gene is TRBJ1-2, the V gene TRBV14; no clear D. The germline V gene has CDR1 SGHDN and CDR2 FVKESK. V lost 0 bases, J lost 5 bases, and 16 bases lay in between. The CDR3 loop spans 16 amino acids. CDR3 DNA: TGTGCCAGCAGCCAAGACTTTCGCCGAACTGGTTATGGCTACACCTTC. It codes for CASSQDFRRTGYGYTF.

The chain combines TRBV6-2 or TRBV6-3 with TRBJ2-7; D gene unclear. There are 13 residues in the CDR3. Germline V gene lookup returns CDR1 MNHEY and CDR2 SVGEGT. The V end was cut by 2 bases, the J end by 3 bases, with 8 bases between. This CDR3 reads CASSYEVGYEQYF. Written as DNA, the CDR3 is TGTGCCAGCAGTTACGAGGTCGGCTACGAGCAGTACTTC.

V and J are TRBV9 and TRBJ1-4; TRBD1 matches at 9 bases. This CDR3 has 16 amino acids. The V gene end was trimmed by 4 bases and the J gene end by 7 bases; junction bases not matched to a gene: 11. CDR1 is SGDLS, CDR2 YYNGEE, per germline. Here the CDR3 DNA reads TGTGCCAGCAGCCCCCCTGGGACAGGGTCGATTGAAAAACTGTTTTTT. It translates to CASSPPGTGSIEKLFF. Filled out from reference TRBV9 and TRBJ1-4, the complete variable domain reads DSGVTQTPKHLITATGQRVTLRCSPRSGDLSVYWYQQSLDQGLQFLIQYYNGEERAKGNILERFSAQQFPDLHSELNLSSLELGDSALYFCASSPPGTGSIEKLFFGSGTQLSVL.

The CDR3 loop reads CASSGVGGRNSPLHF. CDR3 DNA: TGTGCCAGCAGTGGTGTTGGGGGCCGGAATTCACCCCTCCACTTT. V is TRBV2 and J is TRBJ1-6; TRBD1 might be the D (6 bases). There are 15 residues in the CDR3. Per the germline V gene, CDR1 is SNHLY and CDR2 is FYNNEI. The V end was cut by 4 bases, the J end by 7 bases, with 14 bases between.

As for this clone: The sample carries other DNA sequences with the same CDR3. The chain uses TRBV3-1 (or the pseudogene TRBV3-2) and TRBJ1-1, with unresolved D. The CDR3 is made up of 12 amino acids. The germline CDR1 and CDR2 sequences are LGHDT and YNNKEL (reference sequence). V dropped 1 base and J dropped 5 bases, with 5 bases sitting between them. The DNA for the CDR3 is TGTGCCAGCAGCCAAGCAGGAACTGAAGCTTTCTTT. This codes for CASSQAGTEAFF.

DNA for the CDR3: TGTGCCAGCAGCTTCGGACAGTACACTGAAGCTTTCTTT. It encodes CASSFGQYTEAFF. The chain has TRBV7-9 and TRBJ1-1, with a possible D match to TRBD1 (6 bases). Germline values: CDR1 SEHNR, CDR2 FQNEAQ (reference sequence). The CDR3 length is 13 residues. V was pared by 3 bases and J by 3 bases, with 8 bases between.